These T cell receptor beta chains were read from a single sample in a study of T-cell memory formation after mild COVID-19. TCRdb fed the 5' RACE reads into MiXCR, producing one record per CDR3 protein. The sample has 120,000 to 150,000 distinct CDR3 sequences, 15% to 20% seen once. Sequenced material: PBMCs or a T cell subset sorted from them (not recorded which). The source of these receptors is an adult woman who had mild COVID-19 (a few samples of this study predate the infection). Cell type and time point are not known. The CDR3 runs from the conserved cysteine through the conserved F or W. The order of the fields is J gene, D gene, V gene, clone size, CDR3 DNA, CDR3 protein. The D gene is left open where the match is weak. Clone size is given for some rows only: seen once, a few or many times, or a class if the clone is expanded.

j_call: TRBJ2-3; d_call: .; v_call: TRBV9; clone_size: few; cdr3_nt: TGTGCCAGCAGCGTAGATGCCAGGGGAGACACAGATACGCAGTATTTT; cdr3_aa: CASSVDARGDTDTQYF
j_call: TRBJ1-6; d_call: .; v_call: TRBV28; clone_size: few; cdr3_nt: TGTGCCAGCAGTTTATATCTTTCACTCCTCCACTTT; cdr3_aa: CASSLYLSLLHF
j_call: TRBJ1-2; d_call: TRBD1; v_call: TRBV20-1; clone_size: .; cdr3_nt: TGCAGTGCTACCCGAGACAGGGCTTCTGATGGCTACACCTTC; cdr3_aa: CSATRDRASDGYTF
j_call: TRBJ1-2; d_call: .; v_call: TRBV18; clone_size: .; cdr3_nt: TGTGCCAGCTCACCATACCCAGGGACGGATGGCTACACCTTC; cdr3_aa: CASSPYPGTDGYTF
j_call: TRBJ2-3; d_call: .; v_call: TRBV18; clone_size: .; cdr3_nt: TGTGCCAGCTCACAGCGGACCGTGGCAGATACGCAGTATTTT; cdr3_aa: CASSQRTVADTQYF
j_call: TRBJ2-7; d_call: .; v_call: TRBV10-3; clone_size: .; cdr3_nt: TGTGCCATCAGTATTGGGGGAACGGGCGGCAGCGGCGAGCAGTACTTC; cdr3_aa: CAISIGGTGGSGEQYF
j_call: TRBJ1-2; d_call: TRBD1; v_call: TRBV11-2; clone_size: .; cdr3_nt: TGTGCCAGCAGCTTAGGAATCCAGGGGGCAATCGGCTACACCTTC; cdr3_aa: CASSLGIQGAIGYTF
j_call: TRBJ2-1; d_call: .; v_call: TRBV7-9; clone_size: few; cdr3_nt: TGTGCCAGCAGCTTACGGGACTCCGGCATCGTTGGTGAGCAGTTCTTC; cdr3_aa: CASSLRDSGIVGEQFF
j_call: TRBJ2-1; d_call: .; v_call: TRBV29-1; clone_size: .; cdr3_nt: TGCAGCGTTGCTAAAGATGGCAGGCCCAATGAGCAGTTCTTC; cdr3_aa: CSVAKDGRPNEQFF
j_call: TRBJ2-2; d_call: .; v_call: TRBV5-1; clone_size: .; cdr3_nt: TGCGCCAGCAGCTTCGCGGGGGCGGTGAAAACCGGGGAGCTGTTTTTT; cdr3_aa: CASSFAGAVKTGELFF
j_call: TRBJ2-5; d_call: .; v_call: TRBV7-6; clone_size: .; cdr3_nt: TGTGCCAGCAGCTTAGCTGGGGAAAGAGAGACCCAGTACTTC; cdr3_aa: CASSLAGERETQYF
j_call: TRBJ1-1; d_call: .; v_call: TRBV9; clone_size: .; cdr3_nt: TGTGCCACCGGGACTTCGGACGTGAACACTGAAGCTTTCTTT; cdr3_aa: CATGTSDVNTEAFF
j_call: TRBJ2-7; d_call: .; v_call: TRBV5-1; clone_size: .; cdr3_nt: TGCGCCAGCAGCCCCTCGGCCCAACTAGCCCGAAGCGAGCAGTACTTC; cdr3_aa: CASSPSAQLARSEQYF
j_call: TRBJ2-1; d_call: .; v_call: TRBV12-3/TRBV12-4; clone_size: .; cdr3_nt: TGTGCCAGCAGTTTAGCGCCCGGACTCACAAATGAGCAGTTCTTC; cdr3_aa: CASSLAPGLTNEQFF
j_call: TRBJ2-3; d_call: .; v_call: TRBV7-2; clone_size: few; cdr3_nt: TGTGCCAGCAGCTTAGTGGCCCTGACTAGCACAGATACGCAGTATTTT; cdr3_aa: CASSLVALTSTDTQYF
j_call: TRBJ1-1; d_call: .; v_call: TRBV3-1; clone_size: few; cdr3_nt: TGTGCCAGCAGCCAAGCAGGGATGAACACTGAAGCTTTCTTT; cdr3_aa: CASSQAGMNTEAFF
j_call: TRBJ2-7; d_call: .; v_call: TRBV20-1; clone_size: .; cdr3_nt: TGCAGTGCTAGAATCCCGGGCAGGGACGGCGAGCAGTACTTC; cdr3_aa: CSARIPGRDGEQYF
j_call: TRBJ1-1; d_call: TRBD1; v_call: TRBV9; clone_size: many; cdr3_nt: TGTGCCAGCAGCGCCTGGGACAGGGTGAACACTGAAGCTTTCTTT; cdr3_aa: CASSAWDRVNTEAFF
j_call: TRBJ2-1; d_call: TRBD2; v_call: TRBV5-1; clone_size: many; cdr3_nt: TGCGCCAGCAGCTTGGATCTAGCGGTTTCCTACAATGAGCAGTTCTTC; cdr3_aa: CASSLDLAVSYNEQFF
j_call: TRBJ1-1; d_call: .; v_call: TRBV18; clone_size: .; cdr3_nt: TGTGCCAGCTCACCACCGGCCGACACTGAAGCTTTCTTT; cdr3_aa: CASSPPADTEAFF
j_call: TRBJ2-7; d_call: .; v_call: TRBV20-1; clone_size: few; cdr3_nt: TGCAGTGCTAGAGGCCAGAGCTCCTACGAGCAGTACTTC; cdr3_aa: CSARGQSSYEQYF
j_call: TRBJ2-7; d_call: TRBD1; v_call: TRBV15; clone_size: .; cdr3_nt: TGTGCCACCAAGCAGGGGGCCGTCTACGAGCAGTACTTC; cdr3_aa: CATKQGAVYEQYF
j_call: TRBJ1-2; d_call: .; v_call: TRBV6-2/TRBV6-3; clone_size: .; cdr3_nt: TGTGCCAGCAGTACCCTCGGCCAGGGACGACGGGATGGCTACACCTTC; cdr3_aa: CASSTLGQGRRDGYTF
j_call: TRBJ2-3; d_call: .; v_call: TRBV20-1; clone_size: .; cdr3_nt: TGCAGTGCTAGAGTCGCGGGGCTCCGTTCTAGCACAGATACGCAGTATTTT; cdr3_aa: CSARVAGLRSSTDTQYF
j_call: TRBJ2-5; d_call: .; v_call: TRBV5-1; clone_size: many; cdr3_nt: TGCGCCAGCAGCTTGAAAAGGCGAGAGACCCAGTACTTC; cdr3_aa: CASSLKRRETQYF
j_call: TRBJ2-4; d_call: .; v_call: TRBV6-1; clone_size: few; cdr3_nt: TGTGCCAGCAGTGAAATGAGGCGGGGCATTCAGTACTTC; cdr3_aa: CASSEMRRGIQYF
j_call: TRBJ1-2; d_call: .; v_call: TRBV15; clone_size: .; cdr3_nt: TGTGCCACCAGCGGCACAGGGAGAAGCGAAGGCTACACCTTC; cdr3_aa: CATSGTGRSEGYTF
j_call: TRBJ1-2; d_call: .; v_call: TRBV25-1; clone_size: .; cdr3_nt: TGTGCCAGCAGTGGTGGGGCTGTGAACTATGGCTACACCTTC; cdr3_aa: CASSGGAVNYGYTF
j_call: TRBJ2-1; d_call: .; v_call: TRBV6-6; clone_size: few; cdr3_nt: TGTGCCAGCAGTTACGCCGGCAATGAGCAGTTCTTC; cdr3_aa: CASSYAGNEQFF
j_call: TRBJ2-5; d_call: .; v_call: TRBV21-1; clone_size: .; cdr3_nt: TGTGCCAGCAGCACCACGATGCAAGAGACCCAGTACTTC; cdr3_aa: CASSTTMQETQYF
j_call: TRBJ2-1; d_call: .; v_call: TRBV5-6; clone_size: few; cdr3_nt: TGTGCCAGCAGCTTGCAGGGGGGACCCTACAATGAGCAGTTCTTC; cdr3_aa: CASSLQGGPYNEQFF
j_call: TRBJ2-5; d_call: TRBD1; v_call: TRBV19; clone_size: .; cdr3_nt: TGTGCCAGCAGGATAGACAGGGTATCGTACCAAGAGACCCAGTACTTC; cdr3_aa: CASRIDRVSYQETQYF
j_call: TRBJ2-1; d_call: TRBD1; v_call: TRBV7-3; clone_size: many; cdr3_nt: TGTGCCAGCAGCTCCGGACAGGCTTACAATGAGCAGTTCTTC; cdr3_aa: CASSSGQAYNEQFF
j_call: TRBJ1-5; d_call: .; v_call: TRBV27; clone_size: .; cdr3_nt: TGTGCCAGCAGTTTATATGGTGGAAGTCAGCCCCAGCATTTT; cdr3_aa: CASSLYGGSQPQHF
j_call: TRBJ2-3; d_call: .; v_call: TRBV7-2; clone_size: few; cdr3_nt: TGTGCCAGCAGCCCGGTCACAGATACGCAGTATTTT; cdr3_aa: CASSPVTDTQYF
j_call: TRBJ2-7; d_call: TRBD1; v_call: TRBV12-3/TRBV12-4; clone_size: .; cdr3_nt: TGTGCCAGCAGACCTTCGGGACAGGCCGTCGGGGAGCAGTACTTC; cdr3_aa: CASRPSGQAVGEQYF
j_call: TRBJ2-3; d_call: .; v_call: TRBV29-1; clone_size: .; cdr3_nt: TGCAGCGTTGAGCCTCTACGGGATACGCAGTATTTT; cdr3_aa: CSVEPLRDTQYF
j_call: TRBJ2-7; d_call: .; v_call: TRBV12-3/TRBV12-4; clone_size: few; cdr3_nt: TGTGCCAGCAGTTTGGGGACGTCGGGTGGCGAGCAGTACTTC; cdr3_aa: CASSLGTSGGEQYF
j_call: TRBJ1-5; d_call: .; v_call: TRBV4-2; clone_size: many; cdr3_nt: TGTGCCAGCAGCCAAGAGAGGGCGGGCAATCAGCCCCAGCATTTT; cdr3_aa: CASSQERAGNQPQHF
j_call: TRBJ2-5; d_call: .; v_call: TRBV7-7; clone_size: .; cdr3_nt: TGTGCTAGCAGCTTGGTGGGACAAGGGGCAGGAGAGACCCAGTACTTC; cdr3_aa: CASSLVGQGAGETQYF
j_call: TRBJ1-1; d_call: .; v_call: TRBV20-1; clone_size: .; cdr3_nt: TGCAGTGCTAGTGGCGCGTCAGGGAGGGAAGCTTTCTTT; cdr3_aa: CSASGASGREAFF
j_call: TRBJ2-1; d_call: TRBD1; v_call: TRBV9; clone_size: .; cdr3_nt: TGTGCCAGCAGCGCTCGACAGGGTGCGTACAATGAGCAGTTCTTC; cdr3_aa: CASSARQGAYNEQFF
j_call: TRBJ2-3; d_call: TRBD1; v_call: TRBV6-5; clone_size: .; cdr3_nt: TGTGCCAGCAGTTACCGACAGGGGGCAGATACGCAGTATTTT; cdr3_aa: CASSYRQGADTQYF
j_call: TRBJ2-3; d_call: TRBD2; v_call: TRBV29-1; clone_size: few; cdr3_nt: TGCAGCGTGACCCGGGAGGGGCTGGATACGCAGTATTTT; cdr3_aa: CSVTREGLDTQYF